This TCR beta chain was retrieved from a study of T cell changes during pregnancy in multiple sclerosis. Germline V lookup: CDR1 LNHDA, CDR2 SQIVND (reference sequence). With V trimmed by 7 bases and J by 5 bases, 5 bases remained unmatched. CDR3 length: 14 amino acids. Assay used: immunoSEQ multiplex PCR; TCRdb lists only in-frame clones, some missing. The sample includes 75,000 to 85,000 clones, just over 90% of them seen just once. The chain carries TRBV19 and TRBJ2-3; 11 positions agree with TRBD2. This specimen consisted of peripheral blood, obtained in the second trimester of pregnancy. This sequence originates from a female donor with multiple sclerosis, enrolled in a pregnancy study. CDR3 sequence reads: CASTLLAGGDTQYF. CDR3 in DNA: TGTGCCAGTACCCTGCTAGCGGGGGGAGATACGCAGTATTTT.